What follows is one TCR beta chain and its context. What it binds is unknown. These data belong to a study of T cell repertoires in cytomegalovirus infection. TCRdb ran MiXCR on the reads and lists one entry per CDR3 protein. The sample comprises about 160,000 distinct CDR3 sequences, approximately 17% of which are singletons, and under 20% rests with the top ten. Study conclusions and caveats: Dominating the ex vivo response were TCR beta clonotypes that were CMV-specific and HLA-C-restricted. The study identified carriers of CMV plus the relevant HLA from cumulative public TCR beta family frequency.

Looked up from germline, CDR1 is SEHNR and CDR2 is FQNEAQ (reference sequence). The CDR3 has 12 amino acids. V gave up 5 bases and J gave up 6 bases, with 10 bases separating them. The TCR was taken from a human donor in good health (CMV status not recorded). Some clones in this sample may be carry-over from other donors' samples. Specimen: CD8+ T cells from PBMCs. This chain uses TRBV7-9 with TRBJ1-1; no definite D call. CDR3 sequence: CASSMDRPEAFF. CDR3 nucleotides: TGTGCCAGCAGCATGGACCGTCCTGAAGCTTTCTTT.